What follows are 18 T cell receptor beta chains derived from one specimen sequenced in a study of blood T cell repertoires in COVID-19. Repertoires were generated with immunoSEQ multiplex PCR, while TCRdb's copy carries only in-frame clones and drops some. The table has 120,000 to 150,000 clones, 70% to 90% seen once. The source material was peripheral blood. These TCRs come from a woman aged 55-69 years with COVID-19, enrolled during active disease.

The J gene is TRBJ2-7, the V gene TRBV11-1, with a weak D call TRBD2 (5 bases). The CDR3 has 14 amino acids. Germline CDR1 reads SGHAT; CDR2 reads FQDESV (reference sequence). The germline V and J ends were trimmed by 4 bases and 6 bases, with 16 bases remaining between them. This CDR3 reads CASSSPPGRGEQYF. The CDR3 coding sequence is TGTGCCAGCAGCTCCCCCCCGGGAAGAGGCGAGCAGTACTTC.

The rearrangement uses TRBV7-2 and TRBJ1-4; D gene ambiguous. Trimming pared 3 bases from V and 0 bases from J, leaving 8 bases between. Germline values: CDR1 SGHTA, CDR2 FQGNSA. CDR3 length: 15 residues. This CDR3 is CASSFQAATNEKLFF. The DNA for the CDR3 is TGTGCCAGCAGCTTTCAGGCCGCAACTAATGAAAAACTGTTTTTT. Together with reference TRBV7-2 and TRBJ1-4, the CDR3 gives the full variable domain: GAGVSQSPSNKVTEKGKDVELRCDPISGHTALYWYRQSLGQGLEFLIYFQGNSAPDKSGLPSDRFSAERTGGSVSTLTIQRTQQEDSAVYLCASSFQAATNEKLFFGSGTQLSVL.

The rearrangement joins TRBV12-5 to TRBJ1-2; D call uncertain. Germline CDR1 reads LGHNT; CDR2 reads FRNRAP. The ends were cut back, 0 bases at V and 6 bases at J, with 5 bases in the middle. The CDR3 extends over 12 amino acids. The CDR3 DNA follows: TGTGCTAGTGGTTTGGTACTCCATGGCTACACCTTC. It specifies CASGLVLHGYTF.

This clone was counted once. This chain uses TRBV9 with TRBJ1-3; 9 bases match TRBD1. After removal of 0 bases from V and 3 bases from J, the junction contained 1 base not matched to a gene. The CDR3 has 15 residues. CDR1 is SGDLS, CDR2 YYNGEE, per germline. CDR3 DNA: TGTGCCAGCAGCGTAGGACAGGGGGTTGGAAACACCATATATTTT. It specifies CASSVGQGVGNTIYF.

The chain has TRBV12-3 or TRBV12-4 and TRBJ1-2; maybe TRBD1 (5 bases). The CDR3 covers 12 residues. Trimming stripped 4 bases from V and 8 bases from J, with 11 bases between. For the CDR3, the DNA is TGTGCCAGCAGTTATCAGGGTAGGGGCTACACCTTC. It translates to CASSYQGRGYTF.

This chain joins TRBV27 and TRBJ1-1; a weak D match, TRBD1 (5 bases). Trimming took 2 bases from V and 5 from J, leaving 15 bases between them. Germline V gene sequence: CDR1 MNHEY, CDR2 SMNVEV (reference sequence). This CDR3 is built from 15 residues. This CDR3 is CASSLGRGAETEAFF. CDR3 nucleotides: TGTGCCAGCAGTTTAGGGCGCGGGGCTGAAACTGAAGCTTTCTTT.

In DNA form, the CDR3 reads TGCGCCAGCAGCCAAGCCCACGGGACAGGGAACTATGGCTACACCTTC. Its translation is CASSQAHGTGNYGYTF. V is TRBV4-3 and J is TRBJ1-2, with 9 bases identical to TRBD1. V lost 1 base, J lost 2 bases, and 5 bases stayed unmatched. The CDR3 contains 16 residues. The V gene's germline CDR1 is LGHNA and CDR2 YSLEER.

V usage is TRBV5-8 and J usage is TRBJ1-2, with a tentative D call TRBD1 (5 bases). CDR3 length equals 16 residues. Per the germline V gene, CDR1 is SGHTS and CDR2 is YDEGEE. The ends were cut back, 9 bases at V and 4 bases at J, with 25 bases in the middle. The CDR3 sequence is CATTIRGTGSAYGYTF. CDR3 bases: TGTGCCACCACAATAAGGGGCACGGGCTCCGCCTATGGCTACACCTTC.

The chain uses TRBV4-3 and TRBJ2-4; a possible D gene is TRBD2 (5 bases). CDR1 and CDR2 from the germline V gene are LGHNA and YSLEER. The CDR3 sequence is 17 residues long. Trimming stripped 1 base from V and 0 bases from J, with 13 bases between. CDR3 amino acids: CASSQVSSGVAKNIQYF. CDR3 in DNA: TGCGCCAGCAGCCAAGTGTCCAGCGGAGTAGCCAAAAACATTCAGTACTTC.

This chain links TRBV9 with TRBJ2-3, with TRBD1 as a possible D gene (6 bases). Looked up from germline, CDR1 is SGDLS and CDR2 is YYNGEE. V shed 4 bases and J shed 1 base, with 13 bases lying between them. This CDR3 contains 15 residues. The CDR3 bases are TGTGCCAGCAGCCCCGGGACACTTCGCACAGATACGCAGTATTTT. Protein: CASSPGTLRTDTQYF.

The V gene is TRBV10-1, the J gene TRBJ2-2, with D possibly TRBD2 on 7 matching bases. CDR3 length equals 13 residues. CDR1 and CDR2 from the germline V gene are WNHNN and SYGVQD (reference sequence). The germline V and J ends were trimmed by 10 bases and 4 bases, with 13 bases remaining between them. The CDR3 DNA reads as TGCGCCATACGGGGGGCCATCACCGGGGAGCTGTTTTTT. Its translation: CAIRGAITGELFF.

The chain couples TRBV9 to TRBJ1-1; 7 nucleotides align to TRBD1. This CDR3 spans 13 amino acids. Germline V gene sequence: CDR1 SGDLS, CDR2 YYNGEE. After removal of 0 bases from V and 7 bases from J, the junction contained 3 bases not matched to a gene. This CDR3 is CASSVGRDSEAFF. In DNA, the CDR3 is TGTGCCAGCAGCGTAGGTCGGGACAGTGAAGCTTTCTTT. Full variable domain (outside the CDR3, taken from reference TRBV9 and TRBJ1-1): DSGVTQTPKHLITATGQRVTLRCSPRSGDLSVYWYQQSLDQGLQFLIQYYNGEERAKGNILERFSAQQFPDLHSELNLSSLELGDSALYFCASSVGRDSEAFFGQGTRLTVV.

The J gene is TRBJ2-2, the V gene TRBV10-2; weak D call: TRBD1 (7 bases). Germline assignment: CDR1 WSHSY and CDR2 SAAADI. The CDR3 has 13 residues. V gave up 8 bases and J gave up 6 bases, with 13 bases separating them. In nucleotides, the CDR3 is TGCGCCAGCGAGGCAGGGGGGCCCGGGGAGCTGTTTTTT. Translated, it gives CASEAGGPGELFF.

The chain joins TRBV19 to TRBJ1-1, with 7 bases lining up with TRBD1. V was pared by 4 bases and J by 6 bases, with 14 bases of the junction left unmatched. The germline V gene encodes CDR1 LNHDA and CDR2 SQIVND (reference sequence). This CDR3 has 16 amino acids. This CDR3 is CASSTHRGGGLSEAFF. DNA of the CDR3: TGTGCCAGTAGTACCCACAGGGGTGGGGGTCTCTCTGAAGCTTTCTTT.

The CDR3 region is CASSLDRGPYGYTF. The CDR3 nucleotides read TGTGCCAGCAGTTTAGACAGGGGGCCCTATGGCTACACCTTC. The rearrangement uses TRBV28 and TRBJ1-2; TRBD1 matches at 10 bases. V was pared by 2 bases and J by 4 bases, with 1 base of the junction left unmatched. Germline V lookup: CDR1 MDHEN, CDR2 SYDVKM. The CDR3 covers 14 residues.

This sequence joins TRBV7-8 and TRBJ2-1; the match to TRBD2 covers 8 bases. The J segment lost 2 bases and the V segment lost 5 bases, leaving 5 bases of the junction unmatched. The CDR3 spans 15 residues. Germline V gene lookup returns CDR1 SGHVS and CDR2 FQNEAQ. The DNA for the CDR3 is TGTGCCAGCAGCGCCAGCGGGGGCCCCTACAATGAGCAGTTCTTC. Protein product: CASSASGGPYNEQFF.

This clone was counted only a few times. The gene calls are TRBV2 and TRBJ1-6; 9 nucleotides line up with TRBD1. This CDR3 has 14 residues. Unmatched junction bases numbered 4, after V lost 3 bases and J lost 10 bases. Germline CDR1 SNHLY, CDR2 FYNNEI. In DNA form, the CDR3 reads TGTGCCAGCAGTGACCGACAGGGGGGCTCACCCCTCCACTTT. Its translation: CASSDRQGGSPLHF.

The rearrangement links TRBV10-1 to TRBJ2-5, with D tentatively TRBD2 (5 bases). Trimming stripped 3 bases from V and 5 bases from J, with 10 bases between. The germline gives CDR1 WNHNN, CDR2 SYGVQD (reference sequence). CDR3 length: 13 amino acids. CDR3 loop: CASSDTRGETQYF. The CDR3 DNA follows: TGCGCCAGCAGTGATACTAGAGGGGAGACCCAGTACTTC.